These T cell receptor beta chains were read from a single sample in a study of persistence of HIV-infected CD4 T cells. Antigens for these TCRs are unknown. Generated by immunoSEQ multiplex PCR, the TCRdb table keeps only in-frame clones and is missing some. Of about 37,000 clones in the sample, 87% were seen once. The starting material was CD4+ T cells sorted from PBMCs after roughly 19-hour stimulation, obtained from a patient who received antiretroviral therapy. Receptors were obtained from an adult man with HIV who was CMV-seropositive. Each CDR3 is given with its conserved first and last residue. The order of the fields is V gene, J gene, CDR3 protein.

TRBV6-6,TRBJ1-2,CASSSVGTGENYGYTF
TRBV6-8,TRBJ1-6,CASSYSDLTVYNSPLHF
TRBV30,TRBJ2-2,CAWRHNTGELFF
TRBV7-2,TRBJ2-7,CASSRGSGGSYEQYF
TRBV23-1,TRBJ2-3,CASSLFEGLAGERDTQYF
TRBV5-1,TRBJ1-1,CASSPGQASNTEAFF
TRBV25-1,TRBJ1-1,CASSKGRDTEAFF
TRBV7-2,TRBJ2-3,CASSLSSTDTQYF
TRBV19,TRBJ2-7,CASSQGQYRYEQYF
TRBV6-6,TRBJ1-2,CASSYSGGDDNYGYTF
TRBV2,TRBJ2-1,CASTRDGQSYNEQFF
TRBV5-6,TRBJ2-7,CASTWTGPIYEQYF
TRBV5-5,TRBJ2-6,CASSSDRVSGANVLTF
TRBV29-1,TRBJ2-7,CSVEDRGYEQYF
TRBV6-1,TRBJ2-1,CASSETTGNEQFF
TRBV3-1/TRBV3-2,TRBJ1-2,CASSQGGTGLNYGYTF
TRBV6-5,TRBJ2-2,CASSYSRILRTGELFF
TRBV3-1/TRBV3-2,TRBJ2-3,CASSQDRAGGRDTQYF
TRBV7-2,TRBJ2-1,CASSLGGASYNEQFF
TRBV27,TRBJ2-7,CASSNKQVPRFTLSEQYF
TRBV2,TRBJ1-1,CASSAMGVNTEAFF
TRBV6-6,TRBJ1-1,CASSYSTEAFF
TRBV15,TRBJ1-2,CATSTEQGWTGRGYTF
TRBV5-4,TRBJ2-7,CASSNAGDGISYEQYF
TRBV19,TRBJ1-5,CATRGQGSNQPQHF
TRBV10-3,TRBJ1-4,CAISDSLYSSIEKLFF
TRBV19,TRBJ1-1,CASSIVVGGEAFF
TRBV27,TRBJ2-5,CASTPRGAGGQETQYF
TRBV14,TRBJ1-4,CASSQVWAEKLFF
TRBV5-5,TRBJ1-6,CASSFGTGGSPLHF
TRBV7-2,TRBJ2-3,CASSLLERVGTDTQYF
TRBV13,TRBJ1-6,CASSLEAGVGSSYNSPLHF
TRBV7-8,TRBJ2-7,CASSRRVGVYEQYF
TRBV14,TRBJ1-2,CASSQDGWQVVNYGYTF
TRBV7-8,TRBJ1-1,CASSFEQNTEAFF
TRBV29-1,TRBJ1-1,CSGRTDRNTEAFF
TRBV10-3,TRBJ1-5,CAISESTTNQPQHF
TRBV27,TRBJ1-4,CASSFRQREKLFF